This TCR beta chain was recorded in a study of blood T cells in healthy people across ages. Findings and caveats of the study: Expanded clonotype changes were possibly confounded by unknown donor CMV status. Correlation between TCR beta diversity and naive T cell percentage was strong.

This clonotype was counted many times. Antigen unknown. PCR was performed a second time for about 6 to 12 cycles using a sample-barcoded 5' primer and a J-beta primer mix. TCRdb used MiXCR to reprocess the 5' RACE reads, holding one entry per CDR3 protein. The sample records approximately 800,000 distinct CDR3 sequences, 25% being singletons. The CDR3 totals 11 residues. Germline V CDR1 and CDR2: MDHEN, SYDVKM. V dropped 4 bases and J dropped 4 bases, with 3 bases sitting between them. These same data were also listed under a study on T cells of mothers and their children. This second study notes: Inherited differences only slightly affect thymic shaping of TCR recombination output. No persistent microchimeric T cell clones were detected at 95 to 100 clones per million clonotypes sensitivity.

The specimen sequenced was blood. This clonotype was obtained from a boy younger than 18 in good health. V and J are TRBV28 and TRBJ2-3; D is ambiguous. The CDR3 bases are TGTGCCAGCAGTTCTCCAGATACGCAGTATTTT. It yields the protein CASSSPDTQYF.